Listed below are T cell receptor beta chains from one sample, sequenced in a study of blood T cell repertoires in COVID-19. Sequenced by immunoSEQ multiplex PCR; TCRdb stores in-frame clones only, minus some. The sample has around 120,000 clones, roughly 90% seen once; the top ten hold 3.8%. Sequencing was performed on peripheral blood. The source of these receptors is a woman in her sixties or seventies with COVID-19, enrolled during active disease. CDR3s include the opening cysteine and the closing phenylalanine or tryptophan. The D gene is left open where the match is weak. Size is omitted from some rows. Given values are once, few, many or a class for expanded clones.

TGTGCCAGCAGCCGTAGATTGTTAGGGACAGGGGGCAATCAGCCCCAGCATTTT CASSRRLLGTGGNQPQHF TRBJ1-5 18 . TRBD1 TRBV3-1/TRBV3-2
TGTGCCAGTAGTATGTTCAGGGATGATCAGCCCCAGCATTTT CASSMFRDDQPQHF TRBJ1-5 14 . . TRBV19
TGTGCCAGCAGCGTGGCCGGGACAGGGCCTGGAAACACCATATATTTT CASSVAGTGPGNTIYF TRBJ1-3 16 few TRBD1 TRBV9
TGTGCCAGCAGTCCCCTGGACAGGGGGAATCAGCCCCAGCATTTT CASSPLDRGNQPQHF TRBJ1-5 15 . TRBD1 TRBV2
TGCGCCAGCAGCTTGCGGGGGACTAACCAAGAGACCCAGTACTTC CASSLRGTNQETQYF TRBJ2-5 15 . TRBD2 TRBV5-1
TGTGCCAGCAGCTTGGCGGGTGCGGGGAACACTGAAGCTTTCTTT CASSLAGAGNTEAFF TRBJ1-1 15 few . TRBV7-3
TGTGCCAGCACTCCCACGGCAGGTGGAAACTATGGCTACACCTTC CASTPTAGGNYGYTF TRBJ1-2 15 . . TRBV6-5
TGCGCCAGCAGCTTAGGGGGACAGGGCAACTTTGGGGCCAACGTCCTGACTTTC CASSLGGQGNFGANVLTF TRBJ2-6 18 . TRBD1 TRBV5-1
TGTGCCAGCAGTGAATTTAGGACAGGGGGATCAGATACGCAGTATTTT CASSEFRTGGSDTQYF TRBJ2-3 16 once TRBD1 TRBV25-1
TGTGCCATCAGTGAGGCGGGGCCCGCTTCGTACAATGAGCAGTTCTTC CAISEAGPASYNEQFF TRBJ2-1 16 . . TRBV10-3
TGTGCCAGTAGTCCCATTCCGGGGACAGGGGGCTTCTATGGCTACACCTTC CASSPIPGTGGFYGYTF TRBJ1-2 17 . TRBD1 TRBV19
TGTGCCAGCAGCACCCGGGGGGGCTATGCAGATACGCAGTATTTT CASSTRGGYADTQYF TRBJ2-3 15 . TRBD2 TRBV9
TGTGCCAGTACTGAGCCGGGACAGATGAACACTGAAGCTTTCTTT CASTEPGQMNTEAFF TRBJ1-1 15 . TRBD1 TRBV19
TGTGCCAGCAGTGAATTGGTACTAGCTACCGGGGAGCTGTTTTTT CASSELVLATGELFF TRBJ2-2 15 . . TRBV6-1
TGTGCCAGCGCACGGGCTCCAGGGTACACTGAAGCTTTCTTT CASARAPGYTEAFF TRBJ1-1 14 . . TRBV6-4
TGTGCCAGCGGCCCCGAGACAGTGTTACTCCTAGACGAGCAGTACTTC CASGPETVLLLDEQYF TRBJ2-7 16 once . TRBV27
TGCAGTGCTAGTATGGCGGGGGGGCCCAATGAGCAGTTCTTC CSASMAGGPNEQFF TRBJ2-1 14 . TRBD2 TRBV20-1
TGTGCCAGCAGTCAGAGACAGTCAGGAGAGACCCAGTACTTC CASSQRQSGETQYF TRBJ2-5 14 . . TRBV7-9
TGCGCCAGCAGCTTGGGGCGGGGGGCGGATACGCAGTATTTT CASSLGRGADTQYF TRBJ2-3 14 . TRBD2 TRBV5-1
TGTGCCAGCAGTTCGACATATGGAAACACCATATATTTT CASSSTYGNTIYF TRBJ1-3 13 . . TRBV12-3/TRBV12-4
TGTGCCAGCAGCCTCGGACAGGTCATGAGATCACCCCTCCACTTT CASSLGQVMRSPLHF TRBJ1-6 15 . TRBD1 TRBV6-6
TGTGCCAGCAGTCAGATCGGAACTAGCGGGGGGAGGTACGAGCAGTACTTC CASSQIGTSGGRYEQYF TRBJ2-7 17 once TRBD2 TRBV7-2
TGCGCCAGCAGCTTGGGCGGGACAGCTTATAATTCACCCCTCCACTTT CASSLGGTAYNSPLHF TRBJ1-6 16 . TRBD1 TRBV5-1
TGCGCCAGCAGCCAAGATCTACAGGAGAACACCGGGGAGCTGTTTTTT CASSQDLQENTGELFF TRBJ2-2 16 . . TRBV4-3
TGTGCCAGCTCAGCGGACAGGGGGGTCTACAATGAGCAGTTCTTC CASSADRGVYNEQFF TRBJ2-1 15 . TRBD1 TRBV18
TGTGCCAGCACCCCCCGACAGTCCGGGAATTCACCCCTCCACTTT CASTPRQSGNSPLHF TRBJ1-6 15 . . TRBV6-5
TGTGCCAGCAGTCGGGACACCGGCACTGAAGCTTTCTTT CASSRDTGTEAFF TRBJ1-1 13 . . TRBV6-5